A selection of T cell receptor beta chains follows, all from one sample in a study of blood T cell repertoires in COVID-19. Repertoires were generated with immunoSEQ multiplex PCR, while TCRdb's copy carries only in-frame clones and drops some. The sample contains roughly 380,000 clones, over 65% of which appear only once. The sequenced sample consisted of peripheral blood. The receptors were gathered from a human donor with acute or convalescent COVID-19. The donor label of this sample is uncertain. CDR3s include the opening cysteine and the closing phenylalanine or tryptophan. A D gene is named only where the DNA matches it firmly. Only some rows state a clone size, as once, few, many or a class for expanded clones.

abundance | d_gene | j_gene | len | v_gene | CDR3nt | CDR3aa
NA | NA | TRBJ2-7 | 13 | TRBV5-1 | TGCGCCAGCAGCTTGGGGCAGATCTACGAGCAGTACTTC | CASSLGQIYEQYF
NA | TRBD1 | TRBJ2-1 | 14 | TRBV2 | TGTGCCAGCAGGGGACAGGGAACCTACAATGAGCAGTTCTTC | CASRGQGTYNEQFF
NA | TRBD1 | TRBJ1-2 | 14 | TRBV4-1 | TGCGCCAGCAGCCAAGAGGACAGGGACTATGGCTACACCTTC | CASSQEDRDYGYTF
NA | NA | TRBJ1-1 | 13 | TRBV10-1 | TGCGCCAGCAGAGACCAGAGCACTAGTGAAGCTTTCTTT | CASRDQSTSEAFF
NA | TRBD1 | TRBJ2-7 | 13 | TRBV6-5 | TGTGCTAGTTCCCGGGACAGGGCCTACGAGCAGTACTTC | CASSRDRAYEQYF
NA | TRBD2 | TRBJ2-1 | 15 | TRBV27 | TGTGCCAGCAGTTTAATAGCGGGAGAGGGCAATGAGCAGTTCTTC | CASSLIAGEGNEQFF
NA | TRBD1 | TRBJ1-1 | 16 | TRBV5-1 | TGCGCCAGCAGCCTAGTATCCGGGACAGGATTTTTGGAAGCTTTCTTT | CASSLVSGTGFLEAFF
NA | TRBD1 | TRBJ1-3 | 15 | TRBV28 | TGTGCCAGCGGGGGGCGAGGGGGCTCTTCAAACACCATATATTTT | CASGGRGGSSNTIYF
few | TRBD2 | TRBJ2-3 | 15 | TRBV7-2 | TGTGCCAGCAGTTCCACTAGCGGGGGGGCAGATACGCAGTATTTT | CASSSTSGGADTQYF
NA | TRBD1 | TRBJ2-2 | 15 | TRBV28 | TGTGCCAGCAGGTCAGGGGGCCCGAACACCGGGGAGCTGTTTTTT | CASRSGGPNTGELFF
NA | TRBD1 | TRBJ1-6 | 13 | TRBV11-2 | TGTGCCAGCAGCACGGACAGGGTTCGGCCCCTCCACTTT | CASSTDRVRPLHF
NA | TRBD1 | TRBJ2-2 | 17 | TRBV3-1/TRBV3-2 | TGTGCCAGTAGCCAGACCCACAGGGGGCTACGGACCGGGGAGCTGTTTTTT | CASSQTHRGLRTGELFF
NA | NA | TRBJ1-2 | 15 | TRBV11-2 | TGTGCCAGCAGCTCCCTCTTGGGGCCTCGCTATGGCTACACCTTC | CASSSLLGPRYGYTF